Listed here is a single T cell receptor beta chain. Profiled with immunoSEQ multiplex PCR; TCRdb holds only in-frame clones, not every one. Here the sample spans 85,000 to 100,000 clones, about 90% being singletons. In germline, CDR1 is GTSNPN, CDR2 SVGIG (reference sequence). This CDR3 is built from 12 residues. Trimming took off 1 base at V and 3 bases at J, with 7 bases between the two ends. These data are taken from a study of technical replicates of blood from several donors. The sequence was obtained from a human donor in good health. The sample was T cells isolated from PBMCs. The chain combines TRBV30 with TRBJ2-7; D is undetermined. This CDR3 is CAWSDSNYEQYF. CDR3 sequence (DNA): TGTGCCTGGAGTGACAGCAACTACGAGCAGTACTTC. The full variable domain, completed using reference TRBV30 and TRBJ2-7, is SQTIHQWPATLVQPVGSPLSLECTVEGTSNPNLYWYRQAAGRGLQLLFYSVGIGQISSEVPQNLSASRPQDRQFILSSKKLLLSDSGFYLCAWSDSNYEQYFGPGTRLTVT.